The 18 T cell receptor beta chains presented below share a single source sample, sequenced in a study of blood T cell repertoires in COVID-19 (dated by TCRdb to 2020 to 2021). Library creation used the immunoSEQ multiplex PCR assay. TCRdb stores this immuneACCESS table with in-frame sequences only. Part of the clones is absent; in the studies checked, under half of the shortfall reflects unresolved V genes, and no reason is known for the rest. A total of around 23,000 clones appear in this sample, roughly 84% of them only once. Under 8.5% of the sample rests with the top ten. What was sequenced was peripheral blood. These receptors were taken from a man aged 45-65 years with active COVID-19.

V is TRBV5-1 and J is TRBJ2-5; 11 nucleotides align to TRBD2. The J segment lost 5 bases and the V segment lost 4 bases, leaving 19 bases of the junction unmatched. This CDR3 spans 19 amino acids. Germline V gene lookup returns CDR1 SGHRS and CDR2 YFSETQ. This CDR3 is CASSHGTSGPQFAPETQYF. CDR3 sequence (DNA): TGCGCCAGCAGCCACGGGACTAGCGGTCCCCAGTTCGCCCCCGAGACCCAGTACTTC.

This clone was seen only once. V is TRBV7-9 and J is TRBJ1-5; a weak D match, TRBD1 (6 bases). V lost 5 bases, J lost 5 bases, and 13 bases lay in between. The germline V gene encodes CDR1 SEHNR and CDR2 FQNEAQ (reference sequence). CDR3 length: 14 residues. CDR3 DNA sequence: TGTGCCAGCAGCAAACAGGGCCCCCATCAGCCCCAGCATTTT. Translation gives CASSKQGPHQPQHF.

This clone was recorded a few times. CDR3 in amino acids: CASSYVGGSSYEQYV. The CDR3 DNA reads TGTGCCAGCAGTTATGTTGGGGGGAGCTCCTACGAGCAGTACGTC. The chain recombines TRBV6-2 or TRBV6-3 with TRBJ2-7, with D possibly matching TRBD2 (6 bases). V lost 3 bases and J 0 bases, leaving 12 bases between the germline ends. Per germline, CDR1 MNHEY and CDR2 SVGEGT. This CDR3 contains 15 residues.

Only one count was recorded for this clone. As DNA, the CDR3 is TGTGCCAGCAGAATAGCGGGAATCTATGAGCAGTTCTTC. This gives the protein CASRIAGIYEQFF. V is TRBV12-3 or TRBV12-4 and J is TRBJ2-1, with 8 bases matching TRBD2. Germline trimming cut 6 bases from V and 8 bases from J; bases unmatched to any gene: 6. This CDR3 spans 13 amino acids.

This clone was counted a few times. The gene calls are TRBV6-6 and TRBJ1-5; 7 bases line up with TRBD1. The CDR3 extends over 14 amino acids. The V and J ends lost 7 bases and 6 bases, in that order; junction bases with no gene match: 9. Germline lookup yields CDR1 MNHNY and CDR2 SVGAGI (reference sequence). The CDR3 region has the DNA TGTGCCAGCACCCCCGAAGGGGGCTTTCAGCCCCAGCATTTT. Amino acids: CASTPEGGFQPQHF.

V is TRBV4-1 and J is TRBJ2-2, with 10 bases identical to TRBD2. Germline V gene lookup returns CDR1 MGHRA and CDR2 YSYEKL. V trimming: 2 bases; J trimming: 3 bases; junction bases outside the gene matches: 6. This CDR3 region has 17 residues. Written as DNA, the CDR3 is TGCGCCAGCAGCCAATTCCTAGCGGGAGATTACACCGGGGAGCTGTTTTTT. Translated: CASSQFLAGDYTGELFF.

V is TRBV7-2 and J is TRBJ2-3; 8 bases fit TRBD2. In germline, CDR1 is SGHTA, CDR2 FQGNSA. After removal of 1 base from V and 5 bases from J, the junction contained 8 bases not matched to a gene. The CDR3 loop spans 16 amino acids. Written as DNA, the CDR3 is TGTGCCAGCAGCTTAGTACCAGCGGGAGCTGAAGATACGCAGTATTTT. This gives the protein CASSLVPAGAEDTQYF.

The chain joins TRBV19 to TRBJ1-3, with 7 bases fitting TRBD1. Germline CDR1 LNHDA, CDR2 SQIVND (reference sequence). This CDR3 spans 15 amino acids. The junction had 6 bases not matched to a gene; V was cut back by 5 bases and J by 2 bases. CDR3 sequence (DNA): TGTGCCAGTAGTGCTCGGACAGGCGCTGGAAACACCATATATTTT. It codes for CASSARTGAGNTIYF.

This clone has only one observation. The V call is TRBV11-2, the J call TRBJ2-5; no clear D gene. The V and J ends lost 5 bases and 0 bases respectively, with 19 bases between them. Germline V CDR1 and CDR2: SGHAT, FQNNGV. The CDR3 is 17 residues long. As DNA, the CDR3 is TGTGCCAGCAGCCCTCTGAGTCTAGAGACCTACCAAGAGACCCAGTACTTC. This sequence encodes CASSPLSLETYQETQYF.

The chain carries TRBV5-5 and TRBJ1-1; D possibly corresponds to TRBD1 (6 bases). The CDR3 length is 17 residues. V was clipped by 1 base and J by 0 bases, with 16 bases between them. CDR1 and CDR2 (germline): SGHKS, YYEKEE (reference sequence). CDR3 sequence (DNA): TGTGCCAGCAGCTTGAAGTATCTTGGGGGCGTGAACACTGAAGCTTTCTTT. It encodes CASSLKYLGGVNTEAFF.

This clone was seen a single time. The CDR3 loop reads CASSQEITRAGGYTF. CDR3 in DNA: TGCGCCAGCAGCCAAGAGATCACCCGTGCAGGTGGCTACACCTTC. The chain recombines TRBV4-1 with TRBJ1-2; D gene uncertain. From germline, CDR1 is MGHRA and CDR2 YSYEKL. Trimming took 0 bases from V and 7 from J, leaving 15 bases between them. This CDR3 is 15 amino acids long.

This rearrangement joins TRBV28 to TRBJ2-5; 8 bases fit TRBD2. The V gene's germline CDR1 is MDHEN and CDR2 SYDVKM. V lost 5 bases and J lost 7; bases outside the gene matches: 6. There are 13 residues in the CDR3. CDR3 in DNA: TGTGCCAGCAGTCCGGGGGGGCGGGGGACCCAGTACTTC. Translating it yields CASSPGGRGTQYF. Using reference TRBV28 and TRBJ2-5 for the parts outside the CDR3, the full variable domain is DVKVTQSSRYLVKRTGEKVFLECVQDMDHENMFWYRQDPGLGLRLIYFSYDVKMKEKGDIPEGYSVSREKKERFSLILESASTNQTSMYLCASSPGGRGTQYFGPGTRLLVL.

V usage is TRBV15 and J usage is TRBJ1-5; D gene unclear. The germline V gene has CDR1 LNHNV and CDR2 YYDKDF (reference sequence). V was pared by 4 bases and J by 7 bases, with 11 bases between. This CDR3 contains 13 residues. This CDR3 reads CATSIIRGQPQHF. Written as DNA, the CDR3 is TGTGCCACCAGCATTATTAGAGGGCAGCCCCAGCATTTT.

The chain couples TRBV19 to TRBJ1-4, with 7 bases matching TRBD1. CDR1 is LNHDA, CDR2 SQIVND, per germline (reference sequence). The CDR3 has 16 amino acids. V lost 5 bases, J lost 7 bases, and 13 bases stayed unmatched. CDR3 residues: CASSGGRQGNFEKLFF. DNA for the CDR3: TGTGCCAGTAGTGGAGGAAGACAGGGAAATTTTGAAAAACTGTTTTTT. The full variable domain, its missing parts supplied by reference TRBV19 and TRBJ1-4, is DGGITQSPKYLFRKEGQNVTLSCEQNLNHDAMYWYRQDPGQGLRLIYYSQIVNDFQKGDIAEGYSVSREKKESFPLTVTSAQKNPTAFYLCASSGGRQGNFEKLFFGSGTQLSVL.

The rearrangement joins TRBV18 to TRBJ2-7, with no clear D. From germline, CDR1 is KGHSH and CDR2 LQKENI. V was shortened by 0 bases and J by 1 base, with 7 bases between the two germline ends. CDR3 length: 14 amino acids. CDR3 residues: CASSPPVRSYEQYF. CDR3 nucleotide sequence: TGTGCCAGCTCACCACCTGTCAGATCCTACGAGCAGTACTTC.

This clone was observed once. The chain has TRBV7-9 and TRBJ2-7; TRBD1 might be the D (5 bases). CDR3 length: 13 residues. The V end lost 5 bases, the J end lost 1 base, and 9 bases lay between the germline ends. From germline, CDR1 is SEHNR and CDR2 FQNEAQ (reference sequence). The CDR3 nucleotides read TGTGCCAGCAGCCGACGACAGTCCTACGAGCAGTACTTC. Its translation is CASSRRQSYEQYF.

V and J are TRBV5-8 and TRBJ2-1; 11 bases are a match to TRBD2. The CDR3 is made up of 15 amino acids. In germline, CDR1 is SGHTS, CDR2 YDEGEE. The V segment lost 2 bases and the J segment 7 bases; nucleotides outside the gene matches: 5. This CDR3 reads CASSFGLAGGNEQFF. CDR3 sequence (DNA): TGTGCCAGCAGCTTTGGGCTAGCGGGAGGAAATGAGCAGTTCTTC.

The V and J genes are TRBV7-9 and TRBJ2-2, with D tentatively TRBD2 (7 bases). Trimming cost V 0 bases and J 3 bases, with 11 bases left between them. The V gene's germline CDR1 is SEHNR and CDR2 FQNEAQ (reference sequence). The CDR3 is 16 amino acids. CDR3 amino acids: CASSLAAGADTGELFF. The CDR3 region has the DNA TGTGCCAGCAGCTTAGCGGCGGGGGCGGACACCGGGGAGCTGTTTTTT.